This T cell receptor beta chain is drawn from a study of vaccination and CD4 T cells after COVID-19. Broader study findings: Recorded median SARS-CoV-2-reactive clonotype numbers increased from 21 to 38 without reaching significance. Convalescent patients displayed a median about 90% of reactive clones emerging only post-vaccination.

Sequencing of DNA taken from cultured CD4+ T cells relied on the Oncomine TCR Beta short-read assay. TCRdb redid the calling of the PCR reads with MiXCR, one entry per CDR3 protein. The sample lists roughly 14,000 distinct CDR3 sequences; roughly 50% were seen once. As to treatment: approximately 9-day PBMC culture with coronavirus spike peptide pools or control peptides (ViraFEST assay). Before Alpha, Beta and Delta appeared in the US, convalescents tested positive (March–December 2020). Days 3 and 7 saw half the medium replaced with fresh IL-2 medium. Concerning this clonotype: The antigen remains unidentified.

The source is a human donor who had recovered from COVID-19. The starting material was CD4+ T cells from blood, cultured in vitro, obtained before SARS-CoV-2 vaccination.

The CDR3 DNA is TGTGCCAGCAGTTTATCGCCGTATGGCTACACCTTC. This encodes CASSLSPYGYTF. The chain uses TRBV12-3 or TRBV12-4 and TRBJ1-2; D is unclear. V lost 2 bases and J 5 bases, leaving 6 bases between the germline ends. The CDR3 spans 12 residues.